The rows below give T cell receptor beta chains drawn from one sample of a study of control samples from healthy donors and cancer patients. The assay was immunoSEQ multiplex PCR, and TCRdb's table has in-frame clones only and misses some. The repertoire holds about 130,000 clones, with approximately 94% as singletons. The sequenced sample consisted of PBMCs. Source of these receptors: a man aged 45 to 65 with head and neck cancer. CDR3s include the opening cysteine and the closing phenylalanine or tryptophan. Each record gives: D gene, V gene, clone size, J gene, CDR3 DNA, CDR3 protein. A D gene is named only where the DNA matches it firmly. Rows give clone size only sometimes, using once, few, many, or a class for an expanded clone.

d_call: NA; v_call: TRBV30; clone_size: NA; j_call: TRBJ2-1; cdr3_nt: TGTGCCTGGAGTGTCACTACCCTCAATGAGCAGTTCTTC; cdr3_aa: CAWSVTTLNEQFF
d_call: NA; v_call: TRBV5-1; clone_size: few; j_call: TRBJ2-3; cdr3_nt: TGCGCCAGCGGGGCATCAGCGGGCCTCACAGATACGCAGTATTTT; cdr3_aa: CASGASAGLTDTQYF
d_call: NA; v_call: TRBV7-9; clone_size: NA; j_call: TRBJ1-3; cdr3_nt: TGTGCCAGCAGCCTGGGCCGGACGGTACAAGGAAACACCATATATTTT; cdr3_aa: CASSLGRTVQGNTIYF
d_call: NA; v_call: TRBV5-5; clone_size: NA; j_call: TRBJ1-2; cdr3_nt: TGTGCCAGCAGCTTGGAGGTTGATGGCTACACCTTC; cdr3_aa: CASSLEVDGYTF
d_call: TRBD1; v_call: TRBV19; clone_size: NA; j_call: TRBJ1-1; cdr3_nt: TGTGCCAGTAGTCCGACCGGGACAGGGTATACTGAAGCTTTCTTT; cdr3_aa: CASSPTGTGYTEAFF
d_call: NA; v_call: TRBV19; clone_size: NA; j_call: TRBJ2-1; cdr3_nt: TGTGCCAGTGAAACCGGAGGATACTCCTACAATGAGCAGTTCTTC; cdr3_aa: CASETGGYSYNEQFF
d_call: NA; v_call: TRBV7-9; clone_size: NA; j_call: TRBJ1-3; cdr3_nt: TGTGCCACTACCCAGGGAGCTGGAAACACCATATATTTT; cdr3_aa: CATTQGAGNTIYF
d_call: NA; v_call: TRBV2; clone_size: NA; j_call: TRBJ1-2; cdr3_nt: TGTGCCAGCAGATGGGACGGGGGTGGCTACACCTTC; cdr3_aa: CASRWDGGGYTF
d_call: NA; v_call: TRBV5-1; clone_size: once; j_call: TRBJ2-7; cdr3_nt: TGCGCCAGCAGCTTTTCCGGCAGGTTCGGGGGCGAGCAGTACTTC; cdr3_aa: CASSFSGRFGGEQYF
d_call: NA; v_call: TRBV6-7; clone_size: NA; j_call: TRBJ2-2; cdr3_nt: TGTGCCCGACAGGTTTTTACCGGGGAGCTGTTTTTT; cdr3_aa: CARQVFTGELFF
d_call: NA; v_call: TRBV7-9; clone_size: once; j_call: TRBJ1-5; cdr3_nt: TGTGCCAGCAGCTTATACCCGAATCAGCCCCAGCATTTT; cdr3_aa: CASSLYPNQPQHF
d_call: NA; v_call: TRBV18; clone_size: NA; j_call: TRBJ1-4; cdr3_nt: TGTGCCAGCTCACCCTACTCGGGGACCGTGGCTGGAAAACTGTTTTTT; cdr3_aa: CASSPYSGTVAGKLFF
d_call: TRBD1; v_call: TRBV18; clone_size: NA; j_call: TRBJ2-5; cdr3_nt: TGTGCCAGCTCACCCGACAGGGACGGGACCCAGTACTTC; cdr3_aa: CASSPDRDGTQYF
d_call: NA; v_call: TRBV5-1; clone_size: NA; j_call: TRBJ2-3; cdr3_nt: TGCGCCAGCAGACCGAGTGGGTCCATTGAGGACACAGATACGCAGTATTTT; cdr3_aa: CASRPSGSIEDTDTQYF
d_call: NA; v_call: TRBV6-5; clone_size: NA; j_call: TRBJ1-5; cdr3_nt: TGTGCCAGCAGCCCCGACCAGGGTACTATTCAGCCCCAGCATTTT; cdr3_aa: CASSPDQGTIQPQHF
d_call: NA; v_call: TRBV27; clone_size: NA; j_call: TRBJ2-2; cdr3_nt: TGTGCCAGCAGTTTCCCAGGGTACACCGGGGAGCTGTTTTTT; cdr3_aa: CASSFPGYTGELFF
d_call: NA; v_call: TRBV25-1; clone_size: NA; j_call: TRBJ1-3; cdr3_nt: TGTGCCAGCAGTGTCGGGGGCTCTGGAAACACCATATATTTT; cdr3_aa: CASSVGGSGNTIYF
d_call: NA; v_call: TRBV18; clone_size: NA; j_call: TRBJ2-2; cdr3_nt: TGTGCCAGCTCACCGTCAGAGAGGGGGACCGGGGAGCTGTTTTTT; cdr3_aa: CASSPSERGTGELFF
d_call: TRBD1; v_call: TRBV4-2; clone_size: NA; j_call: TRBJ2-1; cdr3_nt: TGTGCCAGCAGCCAGATCCCGGGACAGGGGGTCAGTGAGCAGTTCTTC; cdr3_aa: CASSQIPGQGVSEQFF
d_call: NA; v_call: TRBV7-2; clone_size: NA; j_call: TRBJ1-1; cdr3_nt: TGTGCCAGCAGCTACCCTACAAAGGGGGGTACTGAAGCTTTCTTT; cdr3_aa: CASSYPTKGGTEAFF
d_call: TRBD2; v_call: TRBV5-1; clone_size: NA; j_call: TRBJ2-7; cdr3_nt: TGCGCCAGCAGTTGGGGAGCGGGGGGCTCCTACGAGCAGTACTTC; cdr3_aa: CASSWGAGGSYEQYF
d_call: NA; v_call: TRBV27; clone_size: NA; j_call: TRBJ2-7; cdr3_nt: TGTGCCAGCAGTCTTATCCCGGCTCACGAGCAGTACTTC; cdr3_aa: CASSLIPAHEQYF
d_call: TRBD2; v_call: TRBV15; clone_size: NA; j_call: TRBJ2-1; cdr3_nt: TGTGCCACCAGCGGACTAGCGGGGGAGTACAATGAGCAGTTCTTC; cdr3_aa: CATSGLAGEYNEQFF
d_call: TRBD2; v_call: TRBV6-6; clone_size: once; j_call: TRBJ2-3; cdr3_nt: TGTGCCAGCAGTTACTCTGGGTGGGGGGGGACAGATACGCAGTATTTT; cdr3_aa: CASSYSGWGGTDTQYF
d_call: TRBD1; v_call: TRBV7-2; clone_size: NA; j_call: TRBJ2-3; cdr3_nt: TGTGCCAGCAGCTTAGACAGGGGGACAGATACGCAGTATTTT; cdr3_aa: CASSLDRGTDTQYF
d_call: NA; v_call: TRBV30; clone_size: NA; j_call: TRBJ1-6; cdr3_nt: TGTGCCTGGGGAAAAAATAATTCACCCCTCCACTTT; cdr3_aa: CAWGKNNSPLHF
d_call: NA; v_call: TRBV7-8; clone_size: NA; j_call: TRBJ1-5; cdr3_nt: TGTGCCAGCAGCTTAAGGACCAATCAGCCCCAGCATTTT; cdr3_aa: CASSLRTNQPQHF
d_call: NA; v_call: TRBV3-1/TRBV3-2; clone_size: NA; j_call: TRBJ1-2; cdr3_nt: TGTGCCAGCAGCCAAGAAGTCCCCACCTGGGGGAATGGAGGAGCTAACTATGGCTACACCTTC; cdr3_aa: CASSQEVPTWGNGGANYGYTF
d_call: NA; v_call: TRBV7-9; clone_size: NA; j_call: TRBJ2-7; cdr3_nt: TGTGCCAGCAGCTTACGGGGGAGAGACGACGAGCAGTACTTC; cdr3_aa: CASSLRGRDDEQYF
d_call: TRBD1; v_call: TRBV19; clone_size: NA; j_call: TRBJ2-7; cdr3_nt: TGTGCCAGTGCCTACCGGGACAGGGTGGCTGAGCAGTACTTC; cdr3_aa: CASAYRDRVAEQYF
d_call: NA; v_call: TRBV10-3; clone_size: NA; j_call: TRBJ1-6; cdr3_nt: TGTGCCATCAGTGAGGGGTCACCCCTCCACTTT; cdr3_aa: CAISEGSPLHF
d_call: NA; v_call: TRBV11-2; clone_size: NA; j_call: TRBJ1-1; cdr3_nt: TGTGCCAGCAGCCCCGGGACCGCGATGGAAGCTTTCTTT; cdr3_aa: CASSPGTAMEAFF
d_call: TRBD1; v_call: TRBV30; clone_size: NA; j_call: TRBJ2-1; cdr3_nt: TGTGCCTGGAGTATCTCCGGGACAGTCTACAATGAGCAGTTCTTC; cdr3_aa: CAWSISGTVYNEQFF
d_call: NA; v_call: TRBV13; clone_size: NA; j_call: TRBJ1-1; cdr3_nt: TGTGCCAGCAGCTTAGGCAGGGTTACTGAAGCTTTCTTT; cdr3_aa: CASSLGRVTEAFF
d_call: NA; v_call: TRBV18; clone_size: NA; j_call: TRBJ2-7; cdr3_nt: TGTGCCAGCTCACCTACAGGGACAACCTACGAGCAGTACTTC; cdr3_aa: CASSPTGTTYEQYF
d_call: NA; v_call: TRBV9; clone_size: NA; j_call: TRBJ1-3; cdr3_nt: TGTGCCAGCAGCGTAGTAGGCGGGAGCTCTGGAAACACCATATATTTT; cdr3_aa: CASSVVGGSSGNTIYF
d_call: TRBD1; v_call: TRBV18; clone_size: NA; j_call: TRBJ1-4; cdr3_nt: TGTGCCAGCTCACCACACAGGGGGCCGAATGAAAAACTGTTTTTT; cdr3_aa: CASSPHRGPNEKLFF
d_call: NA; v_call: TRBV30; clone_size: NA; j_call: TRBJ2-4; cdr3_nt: TGTGCCGGGGCAGGGGTAGCCAAAAACATTCAGTACTTC; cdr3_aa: CAGAGVAKNIQYF
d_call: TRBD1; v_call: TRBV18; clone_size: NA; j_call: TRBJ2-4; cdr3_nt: TGTGCCAGCTCCCCCGACAGGGCAAAAGGAAAAAACATTCAGTACTTC; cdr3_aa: CASSPDRAKGKNIQYF
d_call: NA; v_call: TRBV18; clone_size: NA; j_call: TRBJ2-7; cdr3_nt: TGTGCCAGCTCACCGGAAGGCTCCTACGAGCAGTACTTC; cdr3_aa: CASSPEGSYEQYF
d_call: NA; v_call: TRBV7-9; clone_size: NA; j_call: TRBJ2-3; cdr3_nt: TGTGCCAGCAGCTTAGCGTCCGGGGGAGCTAGCACAGATACGCAGTATTTT; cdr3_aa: CASSLASGGASTDTQYF
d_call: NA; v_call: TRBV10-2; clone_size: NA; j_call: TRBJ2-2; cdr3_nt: TGCGCCAGCATCGACAGCCCGAACACCGGGGAGCTGTTTTTT; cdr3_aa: CASIDSPNTGELFF
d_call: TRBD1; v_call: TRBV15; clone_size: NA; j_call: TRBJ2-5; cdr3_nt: TGTGCCACCAGCAAACAAGGGACAGATATCTGGATACTCCAAGAGACCCAGTACTTC; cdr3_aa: CATSKQGTDIWILQETQYF
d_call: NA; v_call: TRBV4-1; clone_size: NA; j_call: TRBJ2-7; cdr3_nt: TGCGCCAGCAGCCAAGAATCTCGGCACTTCTACGAGCAGTACTTC; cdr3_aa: CASSQESRHFYEQYF